The present T cell receptor beta chain was sequenced within a study of cytomegalovirus exposure and HLA in healthy donors. Clones were read by immunoSEQ multiplex PCR, and TCRdb kept only the in-frame ones, dropping some. The top ten hold roughly 7% of the sample, which has approximately 200,000 clones, approximately 84% seen once. The V segment lost 5 bases and the J segment 3 bases; nucleotides outside the gene matches: 7. Germline V gene sequence: CDR1 SGHNT, CDR2 YENEEA. The CDR3 is 15 residues long. Worth noting for this clone: Its antigen is not known.

Study results and limitations: Listed as cytomegalovirus-associated were approximately 160 TCR beta chains. In the 90 to 150 validation repertoires, about 94% of cluster scores exceeded 0, per a later analysis.

The donors were members of the validation cohort, which comprised 90 to 150 subjects and was separate from the first cohort of 600 to 800 subjects. The J gene is TRBJ2-1, the V gene TRBV11-3, with TRBD2 matching 7 bases. The specimen sequenced was PBMCs. The sequence was collected from a man between 18 and 29 years old in good health and CMV-seropositive. The CDR3 DNA is TGTGCCAGCAGCCAAGGGACTACCGACTACAATGAGCAGTTCTTC. This translates into CASSQGTTDYNEQFF.